The rows below give T cell receptor beta chains drawn from one sample of a study of blood T cell repertoires in COVID-19. Using immunoSEQ multiplex PCR, the repertoire was profiled, and TCRdb retains in-frame clones only, with some absent. The sample holds 370,000 or so clones, 81% seen once. Sequencing was performed on peripheral blood. These receptor sequences come from a human donor with acute or convalescent COVID-19. The donor label of this sample is uncertain. The CDR3 runs from the conserved cysteine through the conserved F or W. D genes are given only for firm matches. The size field is filled for only some rows; it gives once, few, many or a size class.

cdr3_length	v_call	d_call	j_call	clone_size	cdr3_aa	cdr3_nt
14	TRBV5-1	NA	TRBJ1-2	NA	CASAQGTSRYGYTF	TGCGCCAGCGCTCAGGGGACATCCCGCTATGGCTACACCTTC
14	TRBV7-9	TRBD1	TRBJ1-3	few	CASSLGTGGNTIYF	TGTGCCAGCAGCTTGGGGACAGGGGGCAACACCATATATTTT
13	TRBV5-8	TRBD1	TRBJ2-5	NA	CASSSGQGKTQYF	TGTGCCAGCAGCTCAGGACAGGGGAAGACCCAGTACTTC
17	TRBV7-8	NA	TRBJ2-2	NA	CASSFGPSSSNTGELFF	TGTGCCAGCAGCTTCGGTCCCTCAAGCTCGAACACCGGGGAGCTGTTTTTT
11	TRBV24-1	NA	TRBJ2-1	NA	CATGHRDKQFF	TGTGCCACCGGTCACCGGGACAAGCAGTTCTTC
18	TRBV7-8	NA	TRBJ2-7	NA	CASSLAGYTGKRAYEQYF	TGTGCCAGCAGCTTAGCAGGATACACAGGGAAAAGGGCCTACGAGCAGTACTTC
11	TRBV19	NA	TRBJ1-2	once	CASSMAFGHTF	TGTGCCAGTAGTATGGCCTTTGGCCACACCTTC
16	TRBV5-4	NA	TRBJ1-2	NA	CASSSHPTGVGYGYTF	TGTGCCAGCAGCTCCCACCCGACAGGTGTAGGCTATGGCTACACCTTC
16	TRBV5-1	NA	TRBJ2-7	NA	CASSRGGLMTSYEQYF	TGCGCCAGCAGCAGGGGGGGACTGATGACTTCCTACGAGCAGTACTTC
14	TRBV6-5	NA	TRBJ2-1	NA	CASNTGGLYNEQFF	TGTGCCAGCAACACTGGGGGCCTATACAATGAGCAGTTCTTC
16	TRBV5-1	NA	TRBJ1-3	NA	CASSPNSAGTGNTIYF	TGCGCCAGCAGCCCCAATTCGGCAGGTACTGGAAACACCATATATTTT
16	TRBV5-6	TRBD1	TRBJ1-3	NA	CASSLTGTGTGNTIYF	TGTGCCAGCAGTCTCACCGGGACAGGTACTGGAAACACCATATATTTT
14	TRBV4-1	TRBD1	TRBJ1-1	NA	CASSKQGGNTEAFF	TGCGCCAGCAGTAAACAGGGGGGGAACACTGAAGCTTTCTTT
14	TRBV5-4	NA	TRBJ1-1	few	CASSITGSGTEAFF	TGTGCCAGCAGCATCACAGGGAGCGGCACTGAAGCTTTCTTT
16	TRBV3-1/TRBV3-2	TRBD2	TRBJ2-3	once	CASSQLSGVTTDTQYF	TGTGCCAGCAGCCAACTTAGCGGGGTCACCACAGATACGCAGTATTTT
12	TRBV7-8	NA	TRBJ1-5	NA	CASSWGRGAQHF	TGTGCCAGCAGCTGGGGGCGGGGGGCCCAGCATTTT
16	TRBV3-1/TRBV3-2	TRBD1	TRBJ1-2	once	CASSQAGTGLNYGYTF	TGTGCCAGCAGCCAAGCAGGGACAGGGCTGAACTATGGCTACACCTTC
13	TRBV10-1	NA	TRBJ2-7	NA	CASSAVRGGEQYF	TGCGCCAGCAGTGCGGTCAGGGGTGGCGAGCAGTACTTC
17	TRBV19	TRBD2	TRBJ2-2	NA	CASSPRTSGRAAGELFF	TGTGCCAGTAGTCCACGGACTAGCGGGAGGGCCGCCGGGGAGCTGTTTTTT
16	TRBV18	TRBD2	TRBJ2-5	NA	CASSPPSGVPGETQYF	TGTGCCAGCTCACCCCCTAGCGGGGTCCCGGGGGAGACCCAGTACTTC
19	TRBV5-5	TRBD1	TRBJ1-1	NA	CASSGGQGVTLMMNTEAFF	TGTGCCAGCAGCGGAGGACAGGGCGTGACACTTATGATGAACACTGAAGCTTTCTTT
14	TRBV2	NA	TRBJ1-1	few	CASSEVGTNTEAFF	TGTGCCAGCAGTGAAGTGGGGACTAACACTGAAGCTTTCTTT
15	TRBV19	NA	TRBJ1-2	NA	CASIPRQPLNYGYTF	TGTGCCAGTATCCCAAGACAGCCCCTAAACTATGGCTACACCTTC
14	TRBV5-5	TRBD1	TRBJ2-3	NA	CASRQGAFTDTQYF	TGTGCCAGCAGGCAGGGGGCGTTCACAGATACGCAGTATTTT
14	TRBV5-6	NA	TRBJ2-5	NA	CASSLVGVEETQYF	TGTGCCAGCAGCTTAGTAGGGGTGGAGGAGACCCAGTACTTC
14	TRBV7-2	NA	TRBJ2-6	NA	CASSLPRGANVLTF	TGTGCCAGCAGCTTACCCCGTGGGGCCAACGTCCTGACTTTC
13	TRBV5-8	TRBD1	TRBJ2-7	NA	CASRSKDRGEQYF	TGTGCCAGCCGTAGTAAAGACAGGGGAGAGCAGTACTTC
14	TRBV4-1	TRBD2	TRBJ2-7	NA	CASSQGGGRLEQYF	TGCGCCAGCAGCCAAGGGGGGGGACGACTCGAGCAGTACTTC
16	TRBV5-5	NA	TRBJ2-7	few	CASSSQGRGSSYEQYF	TGTGCCAGCAGCTCACAAGGGAGGGGGAGCTCCTACGAGCAGTACTTC
16	TRBV10-3	NA	TRBJ2-3	NA	CAISVRGGGSTDTQYF	TGTGCCATCAGTGTCCGTGGGGGCGGAAGCACAGATACGCAGTATTTT
13	TRBV6-6	NA	TRBJ1-4	once	CASTGRGDEKLFF	TGTGCCAGCACCGGGAGGGGAGATGAAAAACTGTTTTTT
14	TRBV5-1	NA	TRBJ1-1	NA	CASSLNAGNTEAFF	TGCGCCAGCAGCTTGAATGCAGGGAACACTGAAGCTTTCTTT
15	TRBV6-5	NA	TRBJ1-3	NA	CASSIEGRSGNTIYF	TGTGCCAGCAGTATCGAGGGAAGAAGTGGAAACACCATATATTTT
17	TRBV28	TRBD1	TRBJ1-2	NA	CASSFSGTGGSRYGYTF	TGTGCCAGCAGTTTTTCTGGGACAGGGGGCTCGAGGTATGGCTACACCTTC
14	TRBV18	NA	TRBJ1-2	NA	CASSPPLRDNGYTF	TGTGCCAGCTCACCACCCTTGCGAGATAATGGCTACACCTTC
15	TRBV5-4	TRBD1	TRBJ1-2	NA	CASSWTGTSGYGYTF	TGTGCCAGCAGCTGGACAGGAACCTCTGGCTATGGCTACACCTTC
15	TRBV7-6	TRBD2	TRBJ2-7	NA	CASSLELGGADEQYF	TGTGCCAGCAGCTTAGAACTCGGGGGGGCGGACGAGCAGTACTTC
17	TRBV7-8	NA	TRBJ1-1	NA	CASSLVVRSRRNTEAFF	TGTGCCAGCAGCTTAGTCGTGAGGAGTAGGAGGAACACTGAAGCTTTCTTT
15	TRBV18	TRBD2	TRBJ2-2	once	CASSRGLAGTGELFF	TGTGCCAGCTCACGTGGACTAGCGGGCACCGGGGAGCTGTTTTTT
16	TRBV3-1/TRBV3-2	NA	TRBJ2-1	NA	CASSQVSESSYNEQFF	TGTGCCAGCAGCCAAGTGAGCGAGAGCTCCTACAATGAGCAGTTCTTC
12	TRBV19	NA	TRBJ1-6	once	CASSRGNSPLHF	TGTGCCAGTAGTAGGGGCAATTCACCCCTCCACTTT
13	TRBV15	NA	TRBJ2-7	few	CATSRVTETEQYF	TGTGCCACCAGCAGAGTGACAGAGACCGAGCAGTACTTC
17	TRBV24-1	TRBD2	TRBJ2-7	NA	CATSDLLSSGRSYEQYF	TGTGCCACCAGTGATTTGCTGTCTAGCGGGAGGAGTTACGAGCAGTACTTC
15	TRBV20-1	TRBD1	TRBJ1-5	NA	CSASRGGTENQPQHF	TGCAGTGCTAGTCGGGGGGGGACAGAGAATCAGCCCCAGCATTTT
18	TRBV3-1/TRBV3-2	TRBD1	TRBJ2-3	NA	CASSQGISGTGAGDTQYF	TGTGCCAGCAGCCAAGGTATTAGCGGGACAGGGGCGGGGGATACGCAGTATTTT
14	TRBV10-3	NA	TRBJ1-2	NA	CAISGATSNYGYTF	TGTGCCATCAGTGGGGCAACTTCTAACTATGGCTACACCTTC
14	TRBV30	NA	TRBJ1-1	NA	CAWTRGLMNTEAFF	TGTGCCTGGACGCGGGGACTGATGAACACTGAAGCTTTCTTT
18	TRBV5-1	NA	TRBJ1-3	NA	CASSLLNPGKGSGNTIYF	TGCGCCAGCAGCTTGCTTAATCCAGGGAAAGGATCTGGAAACACCATATATTTT
15	TRBV18	TRBD1	TRBJ1-1	NA	CASSPRQGGTTEAFF	TGTGCCAGCTCACCTCGGCAGGGGGGAACCACTGAAGCTTTCTTT
14	TRBV30	TRBD2	TRBJ2-1	few	CAMAAGALYNEQFF	TGTGCCATGGCGGCGGGAGCCCTATACAATGAGCAGTTCTTC
14	TRBV2	NA	TRBJ2-1	NA	CASSEAKNVREQFF	TGTGCCAGCAGTGAAGCTAAGAATGTACGGGAGCAGTTCTTC
13	TRBV18	TRBD2	TRBJ2-7	NA	CASSPGEREKQYF	TGTGCCAGCTCACCCGGAGAGCGGGAGAAGCAGTACTTC
20	TRBV6-1	TRBD2	TRBJ2-3	NA	CASSAARVASGGRHTDTQYF	TGTGCCAGCAGTGCCGCCAGGGTTGCTAGCGGGGGGCGACATACAGATACGCAGTATTTT